The clone carrying this TCR beta chain rates as large. The sample is drawn from a study of blood T cell repertoires in COVID-19. Profiled with immunoSEQ multiplex PCR; TCRdb holds only in-frame clones, not every one. The sample lists fewer than 250,000 clones; 83% were seen once. The CDR3 is made up of 15 amino acids. With 3 bases clipped from V and 7 bases from J, the junction kept 8 bases outside the gene matches. Germline CDR1 LNHDA, CDR2 SQIVND (reference sequence). The specimen sequenced was peripheral blood. This sequence joins TRBV19 and TRBJ1-5, with 8 bases aligning to TRBD1. This clonotype was obtained from a woman aged 50 to 65 with acute or convalescent COVID-19. The DNA for the CDR3 is TGTGCCAGTAGTATCCGGACAGGGCTTAGCCAGCCCCAGCATTTT. Translating it yields CASSIRTGLSQPQHF.